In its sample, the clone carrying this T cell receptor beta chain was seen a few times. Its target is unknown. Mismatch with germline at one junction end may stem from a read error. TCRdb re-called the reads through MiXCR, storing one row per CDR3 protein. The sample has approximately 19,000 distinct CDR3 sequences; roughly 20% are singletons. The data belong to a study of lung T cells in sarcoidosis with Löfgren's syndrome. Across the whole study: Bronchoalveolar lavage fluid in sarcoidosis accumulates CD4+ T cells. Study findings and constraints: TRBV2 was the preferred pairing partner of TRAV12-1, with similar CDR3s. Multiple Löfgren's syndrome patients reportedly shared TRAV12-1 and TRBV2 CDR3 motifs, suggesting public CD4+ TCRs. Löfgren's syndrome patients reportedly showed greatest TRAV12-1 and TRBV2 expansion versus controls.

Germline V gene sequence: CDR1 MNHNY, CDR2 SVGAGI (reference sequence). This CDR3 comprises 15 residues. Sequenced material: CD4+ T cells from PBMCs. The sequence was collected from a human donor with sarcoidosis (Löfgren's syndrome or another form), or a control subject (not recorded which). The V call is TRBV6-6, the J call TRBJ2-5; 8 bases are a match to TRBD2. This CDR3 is CASSYSSGGQEIQYF. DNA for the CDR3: TGTGCCAGCAGTTACTCGAGCGGGGGACAAGAGATCCAGTACTTC.